This T cell receptor (beta chain) emerged from a study of blood T cell repertoires in COVID-19 (dated by TCRdb to 2020 to 2021). About the full investigation: The collaborator samples originated in the United States, Italy and Spain and spanned the acute and convalescent phases of COVID-19. The dataset comprised deeply sampled blood TCRbeta repertoires from subjects exposed to, actively infected with, or recovered from COVID-19. Samples came from the ongoing ImmuneRACE study (first 160 participants) plus 1,254 subjects from 6 global collaborators. The prospective study material was composed of cDNA or gDNA derived from T cells, B-cell-depleted T cells, or PBMCs. Where available, HLA class I and class II types were obtained from metadata supplied by the sample provider rather than from assay-based typing. The sample metadata nearly always contained a de-identified subject ID, COVID-19 status, age in years and sex. The repertoires were released in a freely available public database intended as a resource for research on the immune response to SARS-CoV-2.

Concerning this clone: Its specific antigen is unknown. Per-base quality was not reported, and no clone a single base away is much larger than it.

TCRbeta CDR3 regions were amplified from genomic DNA using the immunoSEQ Assay, a bias-controlled multiplex PCR. In the original analysis: Nucleated cell counts per sample were estimated from amplification of reference gene primers within the assay. To quantify the absolute abundance of each unique TCRbeta CDR3 rearrangement, sequence reads were collapsed and filtered. Productive Simpson clonality was computed per sample as the square root of Simpson's diversity index over productive rearrangements. Here the immuneACCESS table is served through TCRdb, limited to in-frame sequences with V and J called. Missing clones are a known gap in these copies; in checked studies unresolved V genes cover under half, and the rest lacks a known reason. Clone size and V and J calls were adopted from that table, with D and trimming inferred from the DNA. The sample table holds roughly 290,000 clones, of which 87% were seen once. The ten largest account for 6% to 7% of the sample.

For CDR1 and CDR2, the germline V gene (reference sequence) lists LNHDA and SQIVND. Cut back by 6 bases and 4 bases, the V and J ends lie 19 bases apart. The CDR3 starts with the cysteine, ends with the phenylalanine, and has 16 residues. Only the CDR3 region is kept as DNA, spanning 48 bases read in frame from base 1. Overall study outcomes, separate from this receptor: The amount of clinical and demographic metadata varied by source and participant and was provided uncurated.

Enrolling through a virtual design, the prospective study's participants ranged in age from roughly 18 to 95 years and lived across 20 to 25 United States geographic areas. Cohort assignment in the prospective study relied on participant-reported clinical history from a screening survey and a study questionnaire. Recovered participants in ImmuneRACE Cohort 3 were defined by two consecutive negative NP/OP PCR tests, clearance by a healthcare professional, or resolution of symptoms. In the prospective study, mobile phlebotomists collected whole blood, serum and a nasopharyngeal or oropharyngeal swab from each participant. Prospective study participants could optionally give additional blood draws and questionnaires over an approximately two-month period. Before DNA extraction, blood samples from the prospective study were shipped at room temperature or frozen.

The receptor's source is a woman aged 40 to 50 who had recovered from COVID-19. The V and J genes are TRBV19 and TRBJ1-3, with the D segment identity uncertain. The specimen was PBMCs or T cells enriched from blood (not recorded which). At the DNA level, the sequence is TGTGCCAGTAGCCTACTGGGAGATGGTTACGGAAACACCATATATTTT. Its amino acids are CASSLLGDGYGNTIYF.